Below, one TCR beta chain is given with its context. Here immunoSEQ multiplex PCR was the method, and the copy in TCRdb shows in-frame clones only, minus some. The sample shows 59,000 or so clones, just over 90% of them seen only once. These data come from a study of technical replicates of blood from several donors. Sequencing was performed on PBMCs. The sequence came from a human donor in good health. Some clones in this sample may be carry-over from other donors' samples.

CDR3 sequence reads: CASSLEGGGFRNEQFF. In DNA, the CDR3 is TGTGCCAGCAGCTTAGAGGGCGGTGGGTTCAGGAATGAGCAGTTCTTC. The chain has TRBV7-3 and TRBJ2-1; TRBD2 is a possible D gene (5 bases). Trimming cost V 2 bases and J 7 bases, with 18 bases left between them. Germline-derived CDR1 and CDR2 are SGHTA and FQGTGA. The CDR3 has 16 residues.